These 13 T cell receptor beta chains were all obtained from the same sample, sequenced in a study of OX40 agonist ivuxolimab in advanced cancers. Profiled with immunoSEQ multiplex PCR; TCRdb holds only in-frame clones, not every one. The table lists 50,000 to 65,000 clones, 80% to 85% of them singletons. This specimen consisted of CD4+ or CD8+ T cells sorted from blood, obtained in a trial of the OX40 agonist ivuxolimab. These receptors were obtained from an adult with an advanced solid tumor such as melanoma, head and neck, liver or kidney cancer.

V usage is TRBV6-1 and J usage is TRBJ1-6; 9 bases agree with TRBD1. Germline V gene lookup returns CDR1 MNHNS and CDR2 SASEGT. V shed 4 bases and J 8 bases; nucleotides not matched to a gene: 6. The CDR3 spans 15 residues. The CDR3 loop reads CASSGGQGFYSPLHF. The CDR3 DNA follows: TGTGCCAGCAGTGGTGGACAGGGGTTTTATTCACCCCTCCACTTT.

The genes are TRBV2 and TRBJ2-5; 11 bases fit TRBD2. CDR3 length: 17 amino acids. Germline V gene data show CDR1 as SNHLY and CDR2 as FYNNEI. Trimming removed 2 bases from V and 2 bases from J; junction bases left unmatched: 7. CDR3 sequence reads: CASSEYAASGGQETQYF. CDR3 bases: TGTGCCAGCAGTGAATATGCGGCTAGCGGGGGGCAAGAGACCCAGTACTTC. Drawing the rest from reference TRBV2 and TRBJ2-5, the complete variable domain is EPEVTQTPSHQVTQMGQEVILRCVPISNHLYFYWYRQILGQKVEFLVSFYNNEISEKSEIFDDQFSVERPDGSNFTLKIRSTKLEDSAMYFCASSEYAASGGQETQYFGPGTRLLVL.

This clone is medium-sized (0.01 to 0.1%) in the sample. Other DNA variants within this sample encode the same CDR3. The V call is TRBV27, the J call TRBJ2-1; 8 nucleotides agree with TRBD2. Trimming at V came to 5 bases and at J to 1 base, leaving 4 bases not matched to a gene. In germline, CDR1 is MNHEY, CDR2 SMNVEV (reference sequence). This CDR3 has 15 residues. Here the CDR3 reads CASSSGGVSYNEQFF. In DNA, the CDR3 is TGTGCCAGCAGTAGCGGGGGAGTGTCCTACAATGAGCAGTTCTTC.

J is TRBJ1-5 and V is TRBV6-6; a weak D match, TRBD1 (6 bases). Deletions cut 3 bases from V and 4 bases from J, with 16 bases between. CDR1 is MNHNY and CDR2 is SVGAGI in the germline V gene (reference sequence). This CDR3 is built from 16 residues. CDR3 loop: CASSYEGDSPNQPQHF. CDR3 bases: TGTGCCAGCAGTTATGAGGGGGACTCACCGAATCAGCCCCAGCATTTT.

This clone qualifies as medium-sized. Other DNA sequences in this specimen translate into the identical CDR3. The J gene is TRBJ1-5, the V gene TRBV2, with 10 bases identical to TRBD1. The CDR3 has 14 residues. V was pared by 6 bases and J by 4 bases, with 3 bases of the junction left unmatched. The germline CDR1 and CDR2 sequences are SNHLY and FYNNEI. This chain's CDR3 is CASSGTGENQPQHF. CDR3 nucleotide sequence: TGTGCCAGCAGCGGGACAGGGGAGAATCAGCCCCAGCATTTT.

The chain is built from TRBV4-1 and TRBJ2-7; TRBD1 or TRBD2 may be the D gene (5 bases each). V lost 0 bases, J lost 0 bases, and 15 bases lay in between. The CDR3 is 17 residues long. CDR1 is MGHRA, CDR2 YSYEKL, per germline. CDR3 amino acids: CASSQDDRPGTSYEQYF. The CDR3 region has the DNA TGCGCCAGCAGCCAAGATGATCGCCCCGGGACCTCCTACGAGCAGTACTTC.

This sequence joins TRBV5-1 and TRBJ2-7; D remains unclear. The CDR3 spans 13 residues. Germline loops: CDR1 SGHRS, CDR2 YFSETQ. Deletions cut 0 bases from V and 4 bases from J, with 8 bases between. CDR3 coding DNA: TGCGCCAGCAGCTTGGGTAGCTCTTACGAGCAGTACTTC. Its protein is CASSLGSSYEQYF.

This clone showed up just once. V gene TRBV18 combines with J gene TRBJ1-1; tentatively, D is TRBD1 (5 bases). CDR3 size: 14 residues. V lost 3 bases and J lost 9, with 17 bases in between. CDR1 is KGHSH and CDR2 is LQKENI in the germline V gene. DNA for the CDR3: TGTGCCAGCTCACCTGGGAGGGGCTCTCGGAAAGCTTTCTTT. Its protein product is CASSPGRGSRKAFF.

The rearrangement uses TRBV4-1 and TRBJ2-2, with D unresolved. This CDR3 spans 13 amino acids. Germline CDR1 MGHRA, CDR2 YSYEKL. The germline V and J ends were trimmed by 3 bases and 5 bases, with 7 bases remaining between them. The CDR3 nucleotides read TGCGCCAGCAGCCAGTTGGCTACCGGGGAGCTGTTTTTT. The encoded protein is CASSQLATGELFF.

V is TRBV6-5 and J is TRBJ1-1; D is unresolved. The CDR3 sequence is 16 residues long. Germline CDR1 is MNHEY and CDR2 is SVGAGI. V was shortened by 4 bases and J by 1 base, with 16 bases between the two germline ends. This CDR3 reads CASSSGPTQRNTEAFF. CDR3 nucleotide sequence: TGTGCCAGCAGTTCCGGACCGACCCAAAGGAACACTGAAGCTTTCTTT.

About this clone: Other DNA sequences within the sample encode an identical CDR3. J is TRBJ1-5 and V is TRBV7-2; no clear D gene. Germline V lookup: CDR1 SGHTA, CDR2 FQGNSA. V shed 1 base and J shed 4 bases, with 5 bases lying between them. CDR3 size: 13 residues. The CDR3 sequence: CASSLGPNQPQHF. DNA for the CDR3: TGTGCCAGCAGCTTAGGTCCGAATCAGCCCCAGCATTTT.

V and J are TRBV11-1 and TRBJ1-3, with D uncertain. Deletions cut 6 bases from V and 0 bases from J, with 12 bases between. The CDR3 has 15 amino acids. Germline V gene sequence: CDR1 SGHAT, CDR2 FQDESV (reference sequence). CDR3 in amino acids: CASSHQRISGNTIYF. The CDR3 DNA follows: TGTGCCAGCAGTCACCAGAGGATCTCTGGAAACACCATATATTTT.

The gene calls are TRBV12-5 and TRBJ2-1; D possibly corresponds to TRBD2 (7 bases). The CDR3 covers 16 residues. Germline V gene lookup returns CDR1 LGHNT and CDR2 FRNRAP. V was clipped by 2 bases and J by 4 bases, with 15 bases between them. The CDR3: CASGLWGGAQYNEQFF. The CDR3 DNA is TGTGCTAGTGGTTTGTGGGGGGGCGCTCAATACAATGAGCAGTTCTTC.